These T cell receptor beta chains were read from a single sample in a study of blood T cell repertoires in COVID-19. Here immunoSEQ multiplex PCR was the method, and the copy in TCRdb shows in-frame clones only, minus some. This sample has approximately 90,000 clones, with 87% found just once. What was sequenced was peripheral blood. The receptors were gathered from a human donor with acute or convalescent COVID-19. The donor label of this sample is uncertain. Both conserved end residues are part of each CDR3. The order of the fields is CDR3 length, V gene, clone size, J gene, D gene, CDR3 DNA, CDR3 protein. The D gene is left open where the match is weak. The size entry is marked missing in some rows and otherwise reads once, few, many or a size class.

cdr3_length: 13
v_call: TRBV12-3/TRBV12-4
clone_size: .
j_call: TRBJ1-2
d_call: TRBD1
cdr3_nt: TGTGCCAGCAGTTTCCCGACAGGGGAGGGCTACACCTTC
cdr3_aa: CASSFPTGEGYTF

cdr3_length: 15
v_call: TRBV19
clone_size: .
j_call: TRBJ2-6
d_call: .
cdr3_nt: TGTGCCAGTACCCTTCTTCTTTCTGGGGCCAACGTCCTGACTTTC
cdr3_aa: CASTLLLSGANVLTF

cdr3_length: 15
v_call: TRBV24-1
clone_size: many
j_call: TRBJ1-2
d_call: TRBD1
cdr3_nt: TGTGCCACCAGTGAGAACCCGGGACAGGGATATGGCTACACCTTC
cdr3_aa: CATSENPGQGYGYTF

cdr3_length: 15
v_call: TRBV7-9
clone_size: .
j_call: TRBJ1-1
d_call: .
cdr3_nt: TGTGCCAGCAGCTTAGGGACAGCCATGAACACTGAAGCTTTCTTT
cdr3_aa: CASSLGTAMNTEAFF

cdr3_length: 15
v_call: TRBV6-5
clone_size: .
j_call: TRBJ1-1
d_call: TRBD1
cdr3_nt: TGTGCCAGCAGTAAGAGACAGGGATTAGACACTGAAGCTTTCTTT
cdr3_aa: CASSKRQGLDTEAFF

cdr3_length: 18
v_call: TRBV5-4
clone_size: once
j_call: TRBJ2-6
d_call: TRBD1
cdr3_nt: TGTGCCAGCAGCACCGGACAGGGGCGACCTTCGGGGGCCAACGTCCTGACTTTC
cdr3_aa: CASSTGQGRPSGANVLTF

cdr3_length: 16
v_call: TRBV6-6
clone_size: .
j_call: TRBJ1-5
d_call: .
cdr3_nt: TGTGCCAGCAGTTACTCGGAAAGGGGCCCCAATCAGCCCCAGCATTTT
cdr3_aa: CASSYSERGPNQPQHF

cdr3_length: 14
v_call: TRBV28
clone_size: .
j_call: TRBJ1-1
d_call: .
cdr3_nt: TGTGCCAGCAGTTCGGGGGGGGAGAGCACTGAAGCTTTCTTT
cdr3_aa: CASSSGGESTEAFF

cdr3_length: 16
v_call: TRBV9
clone_size: .
j_call: TRBJ2-7
d_call: TRBD2
cdr3_nt: TGTGCCAGCAGCGTAGCCTTGGGGGGGAATCCCTACGAGCAGTACTTC
cdr3_aa: CASSVALGGNPYEQYF

cdr3_length: 15
v_call: TRBV7-9
clone_size: .
j_call: TRBJ1-1
d_call: .
cdr3_nt: TGTGCCAGCAGCGCATCGGGTGTAATGAACACTGAAGCTTTCTTT
cdr3_aa: CASSASGVMNTEAFF

cdr3_length: 13
v_call: TRBV28
clone_size: .
j_call: TRBJ1-5
d_call: .
cdr3_nt: TGTGCCAGCAGCCGACAGACGAATCAGCCCCAGCATTTT
cdr3_aa: CASSRQTNQPQHF

cdr3_length: 18
v_call: TRBV19
clone_size: .
j_call: TRBJ1-1
d_call: TRBD1
cdr3_nt: TGTGCCAGTAGTATAGGCCTCGGGACAGGTCTTTATAACACTGAAGCTTTCTTT
cdr3_aa: CASSIGLGTGLYNTEAFF

cdr3_length: 13
v_call: TRBV30
clone_size: .
j_call: TRBJ1-6
d_call: TRBD1
cdr3_nt: TGTGCCTGGGCCGGGACAGGGCACTCACCCCTCCACTTT
cdr3_aa: CAWAGTGHSPLHF

cdr3_length: 15
v_call: TRBV24-1
clone_size: .
j_call: TRBJ1-3
d_call: .
cdr3_nt: TGTGCCACCAGTGACGGGGGGGCAGGACAAAACACCATATATTTT
cdr3_aa: CATSDGGAGQNTIYF

cdr3_length: 16
v_call: TRBV5-3
clone_size: .
j_call: TRBJ2-4
d_call: .
cdr3_nt: TGTGCCAGAAGCTTGGAGGGACACCTAGCCAAAAACATTCAGTACTTC
cdr3_aa: CARSLEGHLAKNIQYF

cdr3_length: 15
v_call: TRBV19
clone_size: .
j_call: TRBJ1-1
d_call: .
cdr3_nt: TGTGCCAGTAGTTCATTCATGGGGGCCCACACTGAAGCTTTCTTT
cdr3_aa: CASSSFMGAHTEAFF

cdr3_length: 16
v_call: TRBV18
clone_size: .
j_call: TRBJ2-3
d_call: .
cdr3_nt: TGTGCCAGCTCACGCGACTGGCGAGCAGATACAGATACGCAGTATTTT
cdr3_aa: CASSRDWRADTDTQYF

cdr3_length: 17
v_call: TRBV9
clone_size: .
j_call: TRBJ2-1
d_call: TRBD2
cdr3_nt: TGTGCCAGCAGCGCTGGACTAGCGGGGGCGACCTACAATGAGCAGTTCTTC
cdr3_aa: CASSAGLAGATYNEQFF

cdr3_length: 14
v_call: TRBV25-1
clone_size: .
j_call: TRBJ2-5
d_call: .
cdr3_nt: TGTGCCAGCAGTGACCCCGAAAGAGGAGAGACCCAGTACTTC
cdr3_aa: CASSDPERGETQYF

cdr3_length: 14
v_call: TRBV7-8
clone_size: .
j_call: TRBJ2-3
d_call: .
cdr3_nt: TGTGCCAGCAGCCTCTCGACAGCCACAGATACGCAGTATTTT
cdr3_aa: CASSLSTATDTQYF

cdr3_length: 16
v_call: TRBV9
clone_size: .
j_call: TRBJ2-5
d_call: .
cdr3_nt: TGTGCCAGCAGCGAAAGGGGGCAGGGGGGCGGCGAGACCCAGTACTTC
cdr3_aa: CASSERGQGGGETQYF